Each of the 27 T cell receptor beta chains below was sequenced from the same sample in a study of cytomegalovirus exposure and HLA in healthy donors. This PCR relied on a set of 60 Vbeta primers and 13 Jbeta primers. Some clones are missing from TCRdb's copy, which holds only in-frame ones; the method was immunoSEQ multiplex PCR. The profile shows around 98,000 clones, around 68% of them singletons. Specimen: PBMCs. Receptor source: a female donor in good health and CMV-seronegative.

The J gene is TRBJ1-2, the V gene TRBV7-8; perhaps TRBD1 as D (5 bases). This CDR3 contains 13 residues. CDR1 is SGHVS, CDR2 FQNEAQ, per germline. Deletions cut 2 bases from V and 8 bases from J, with 12 bases between. DNA for the CDR3: TGTGCCAGCAGCTTAAAGGGGTCATGGGGCTACACCTTC. Translation: CASSLKGSWGYTF.

The chain links TRBV6-5 to TRBJ2-3, with D possibly being TRBD2 (6 bases). Between the trimmed V and J ends, which lost 6 bases and 0 bases, there was a span of 10 bases. The CDR3 extends over 14 amino acids. Germline loops: CDR1 MNHEY, CDR2 SVGAGI. Written as DNA, the CDR3 is TGTGCCAGCAGCCGGGGGACTAGCACAGATACGCAGTATTTT. Translation: CASSRGTSTDTQYF.

This chain connects TRBV19 to TRBJ2-7, with D possibly TRBD2 on 6 matching bases. CDR1 is LNHDA, CDR2 SQIVND, per germline (reference sequence). Trimming took off 1 base at V and 1 base at J, with 11 bases between the two ends. The CDR3 sequence is 15 residues long. The CDR3 is CASSIAGGRSYEQYF. The CDR3 DNA is TGTGCCAGTAGTATAGCCGGGGGTCGGTCCTACGAGCAGTACTTC.

The rearrangement joins TRBV5-6 to TRBJ1-5; tentative D call: TRBD1 (6 bases). CDR1 SGHDT and CDR2 YYEEEE come from the germline V gene. Between the trimmed V and J ends, which lost 0 bases and 9 bases, there was a span of 10 bases. There are 13 residues in the CDR3. The CDR3 DNA is TGTGCCAGCAGCTTGGGCAGGGGTCCGCCCCAGCATTTT. This codes for CASSLGRGPPQHF. Combining the CDR3 with reference TRBV5-6 and TRBJ1-5 gives the whole variable domain DAGVTQSPTHLIKTRGQQVTLRCSPKSGHDTVSWYQQALGQGPQFIFQYYEEEERQRGNFPDRFSGHQFPNYSSELNVNALLLGDSALYLCASSLGRGPPQHFGDGTRLSIL.

This clone showed up just a few times. This chain joins TRBV6-1 and TRBJ2-5; tentative D call: TRBD2 (6 bases). The DNA end is a closer match to TRBJ2-7, so the J assignment may be wrong. Germline CDR1 and CDR2: MNHNS and SASEGT. The CDR3 contains 16 residues. As DNA, the CDR3 is TGTGCCAGCAGTGAAGGGACGGGAGACAGCTCCTACGAGCAGTACTTC. The encoded protein is CASSEGTGDSSYEQYF.

The chain uses TRBV30 and TRBJ1-2; TRBD1 matches at 7 bases. This CDR3 has 14 residues. Trimming at V came to 2 bases and at J to 6 bases, leaving 9 bases not matched to a gene. Looked up from germline, CDR1 is GTSNPN and CDR2 is SVGIG (reference sequence). This CDR3 reads CAWSRTGGWDGYTF. The CDR3 bases are TGTGCCTGGAGTCGGACAGGAGGGTGGGATGGCTACACCTTC. The full variable domain, with the rest looked up from reference TRBV30 and TRBJ1-2, is SQTIHQWPATLVQPVGSPLSLECTVEGTSNPNLYWYRQAAGRGLQLLFYSVGIGQISSEVPQNLSASRPQDRQFILSSKKLLLSDSGFYLCAWSRTGGWDGYTFGSGTRLTVV.

V gene TRBV7-9 combines with J gene TRBJ2-7, with 13 nucleotides matching TRBD2. The CDR3 runs to 15 residues. Trimming cost V 1 base and J 4 bases; bases outside gene matches: 1. Germline CDR1 SEHNR, CDR2 FQNEAQ (reference sequence). The CDR3 DNA reads as TGTGCCAGCAGCTTAGGGGGACTAGCGGGATACGAGCAGTACTTC. Translation gives CASSLGGLAGYEQYF.

This clone was counted once. The rearrangement uses TRBV5-6 and TRBJ2-2; TRBD1 is a possible D gene (6 bases). Germline V gene lookup returns CDR1 SGHDT and CDR2 YYEEEE. The CDR3 consists of 14 residues. V lost 5 bases and J 4 bases, leaving 12 bases between the germline ends. This chain's CDR3 is CASRQTGSTGELFF. The CDR3 DNA reads as TGTGCCAGCAGACAGACAGGCAGCACCGGGGAGCTGTTTTTT.

The chain employs TRBV19 and TRBJ1-5, with unresolved D. Trimming took off 5 bases at V and 6 bases at J, with 17 bases between the two ends. Germline CDR1 is LNHDA and CDR2 is SQIVND (reference sequence). The CDR3 is 15 amino acids. CDR3 sequence (DNA): TGTGCCAGTAGTTCCGCCTCGGGAGGAACTCAGCCCCAGCATTTT. Its translation is CASSSASGGTQPQHF.

V is TRBV30 and J is TRBJ1-5, with D possibly matching TRBD1 (5 bases). Trimming stripped 4 bases from V and 4 bases from J, with 11 bases between. Germline V CDR1 and CDR2: GTSNPN, SVGIG (reference sequence). This CDR3 comprises 13 residues. CDR3 nucleotide sequence: TGTGCCTGGACCGGGGGTGAGAATCAGCCCCAGCATTTT. Translating gives CAWTGGENQPQHF.

This clone was seen ten or more times. The J gene is TRBJ1-6, the V gene TRBV6-1; 9 bases align to TRBD1. The CDR3 extends over 15 amino acids. Trimming removed 6 bases from V and 8 bases from J; junction bases left unmatched: 8. CDR1 is MNHNS, CDR2 SASEGT, per germline. CDR3 residues: CASSDGQGTYSPLHF. DNA of the CDR3: TGTGCCAGCAGCGACGGACAGGGGACCTATTCACCCCTCCACTTT.

The rearrangement links TRBV15 to TRBJ2-3; D is perhaps TRBD2 (6 bases). Trimming shortened V by 1 base and J by 4 bases, and 15 bases separated the two germline ends. The germline V gene encodes CDR1 LNHNV and CDR2 YYDKDF (reference sequence). This CDR3 has 16 residues. The DNA of the CDR3 is TGTGCCACCAGCAGAGTAGATGGGGGAGGCCCAGATACGCAGTATTTT. Its translation is CATSRVDGGGPDTQYF.

The chain joins TRBV2 to TRBJ2-5, with a tentative D call TRBD2 (6 bases). The germline V gene has CDR1 SNHLY and CDR2 FYNNEI. This CDR3 contains 15 residues. V lost 4 bases to trimming and J lost 2 bases, with 14 bases between them. CDR3 nucleotides: TGTGCCAGCAGTGGGGACCTAGCGCGGCAAGAGACCCAGTACTTC. The encoded protein is CASSGDLARQETQYF.

This clone has only a few counts. The V call is TRBV6-1, the J call TRBJ2-3; TRBD1 matches 9 bases. Germline V gene sequence: CDR1 MNHNS, CDR2 SASEGT. With 10 bases clipped from V and 3 bases from J, the junction kept 8 bases outside the gene matches. The CDR3 consists of 14 residues. The CDR3: CATEDRGETDTQYF. In nucleotides, the CDR3 is TGTGCCACCGAGGACAGGGGTGAGACAGATACGCAGTATTTT.

This clone was seen only once. The chain combines TRBV5-1 with TRBJ2-7; 11 nucleotides align to TRBD2. Germline values: CDR1 SGHRS, CDR2 YFSETQ. Trimming at V came to 5 bases and at J to 2 bases, leaving 6 bases not matched to a gene. CDR3 length: 15 residues. The CDR3 region is CASRVGLAGAYEQYF. In DNA, the CDR3 is TGCGCCAGCAGAGTCGGACTAGCGGGTGCCTACGAGCAGTACTTC. Variable domain in full (rest from reference TRBV5-1 and TRBJ2-7): KAGVTQTPRYLIKTRGQQVTLSCSPISGHRSVSWYQQTPGQGLQFLFEYFSETQRNKGNFPGRFSGRQFSNSRSEMNVSTLELGDSALYLCASRVGLAGAYEQYFGPGTRLTVT.

This clone was seen more than once but under ten times. The J gene is TRBJ2-2, the V gene TRBV5-1; a weak D match, TRBD2 (6 bases). The CDR3 length is 16 residues. Trimming took 0 bases from V and 3 from J, leaving 12 bases between them. CDR1 is SGHRS and CDR2 is YFSETQ in the germline V gene. CDR3 sequence: CASSLAVRRDTGELFF. Here the CDR3 DNA reads TGCGCCAGCAGCTTGGCCGTGAGGAGGGACACCGGGGAGCTGTTTTTT.

J is TRBJ2-3 and V is TRBV18, with 7 bases fitting TRBD1. CDR1 KGHSH and CDR2 LQKENI come from the germline V gene. The V and J ends lost 2 bases and 2 bases, in that order; junction bases with no gene match: 4. The CDR3 has 15 amino acids. CDR3 sequence reads: CASSPDRAYTDTQYF. CDR3 in DNA: TGTGCCAGCTCACCAGACAGGGCATACACAGATACGCAGTATTTT.

The chain employs TRBV10-3 and TRBJ1-2; 11 bases line up with TRBD1. The junction had 6 bases not matched to a gene; V was cut back by 3 bases and J by 3 bases. Germline values: CDR1 ENHRY, CDR2 SYGVKD. The length of the CDR3 is 16 residues. This chain's CDR3 is CAISDGTGGRDYGYTF. For the CDR3, the DNA is TGTGCCATCAGTGATGGGACAGGGGGAAGGGACTATGGCTACACCTTC.

This clone occurred a few times. This rearrangement joins TRBV28 to TRBJ1-4; tentatively, D is TRBD1 (6 bases). From germline, CDR1 is MDHEN and CDR2 SYDVKM. The CDR3 is 13 residues long. V lost 7 bases and J lost 4, with 10 bases in between. Here the CDR3 reads CASTTGGNEKLFF. Written as DNA, the CDR3 is TGTGCCAGCACGACAGGCGGTAATGAAAAACTGTTTTTT. The full variable domain, with the rest looked up from reference TRBV28 and TRBJ1-4, is DVKVTQSSRYLVKRTGEKVFLECVQDMDHENMFWYRQDPGLGLRLIYFSYDVKMKEKGDIPEGYSVSREKKERFSLILESASTNQTSMYLCASTTGGNEKLFFGSGTQLSVL.

V and J are TRBV5-1 and TRBJ2-5; TRBD1 is a possible D gene (6 bases). From germline, CDR1 is SGHRS and CDR2 YFSETQ. The CDR3 consists of 14 residues. Trimming took off 4 bases at V and 4 bases at J, with 14 bases between the two ends. The CDR3 loop is CASSPRQDGETQYF. As DNA, the CDR3 is TGCGCCAGCAGCCCCAGACAGGACGGAGAGACCCAGTACTTC. Looking up the rest from reference TRBV5-1 and TRBJ2-5 gives the full variable domain: KAGVTQTPRYLIKTRGQQVTLSCSPISGHRSVSWYQQTPGQGLQFLFEYFSETQRNKGNFPGRFSGRQFSNSRSEMNVSTLELGDSALYLCASSPRQDGETQYFGPGTRLLVL.

This clone was seen more than once but under ten times. The chain couples TRBV18 to TRBJ1-4; D may be TRBD1 (5 bases). The V end lost 1 base, the J end lost 5 bases, and 5 bases lay between the germline ends. The CDR3 length is 13 residues. The germline V gene has CDR1 KGHSH and CDR2 LQKENI. CDR3 DNA: TGTGCCAGCTCACCACGACAGAATGAAAAACTGTTTTTT. This encodes CASSPRQNEKLFF.

This clone turned up a few times. The chain couples TRBV6-1 to TRBJ1-5, with 9 bases lining up with TRBD1. With 6 bases clipped from V and 11 bases from J, the junction kept 11 bases outside the gene matches. The CDR3 contains 14 residues. Germline loops: CDR1 MNHNS, CDR2 SASEGT. DNA for the CDR3: TGTGCCAGCAGACCCGGGACAGGGTACCGTTCCCAGCATTTT. This sequence encodes CASRPGTGYRSQHF.

The V and J genes are TRBV29-1 and TRBJ1-1; TRBD1 aligns across 9 bases. The ends lost 4 bases at V and 1 base at J; junction bases unmatched: 4. The CDR3 spans 14 residues. CDR1 is SQVTM, CDR2 ANQGSEA, per germline. The CDR3 loop reads CSVVPDRGNTEAFF. Here the CDR3 DNA reads TGCAGCGTTGTTCCGGACAGGGGGAACACTGAAGCTTTCTTT.

The chain recombines TRBV9 with TRBJ1-1, with 11 bases that match TRBD1. V was clipped by 6 bases and J by 5 bases; unmatched bases: 9. The CDR3 consists of 15 residues. The germline V gene encodes CDR1 SGDLS and CDR2 YYNGEE. CDR3 DNA: TGTGCCAGCACCCGGACAGGGGGCATGGGAACTGAAGCTTTCTTT. Translation: CASTRTGGMGTEAFF.

The rearrangement uses TRBV28 and TRBJ1-2; D is possibly TRBD1 (6 bases). The CDR3 is 15 amino acids. V lost 6 bases and J lost 1, with 15 bases in between. CDR1 is MDHEN and CDR2 is SYDVKM in the germline V gene. The CDR3 region has the DNA TGTGCCAGCAGCAAGGCACAGGGCGTTAACTATGGCTACACCTTC. As protein: CASSKAQGVNYGYTF.

This chain uses TRBV7-6 with TRBJ1-5; a possible D gene is TRBD1 (5 bases). V lost 1 base and J lost 2, with 9 bases in between. This CDR3 comprises 15 residues. Germline V lookup: CDR1 SGHVS, CDR2 FNYEAQ. The CDR3 coding sequence is TGTGCCAGCAGCTTAGGACAGTCCGGCAATCAGCCCCAGCATTTT. Translated: CASSLGQSGNQPQHF.

This chain uses TRBV6-5 with TRBJ2-5, with D possibly matching TRBD2 (5 bases). The CDR3 covers 16 residues. Germline CDR1 and CDR2: MNHEY and SVGAGI. V lost 0 bases, J lost 5 bases, and 16 bases lay in between. The DNA for the CDR3 is TGTGCCAGCAGTTACTCGAGAGGGCTCGCCGGGGAGACCCAGTACTTC. Protein sequence: CASSYSRGLAGETQYF.